This T cell receptor (beta chain) was obtained from a study of Tregs in tolerant kidney transplant recipients. Comments on this clone: From the germline J gene comes the end of the CDR3, since the read stops 3 residues before it.

Germline CDR1 and CDR2: KGHSH and LQKENI. The CDR3 extends over 13 amino acids. Trimming removed 5 bases from V and 4 bases from J, with 11 bases in between. The repertoire was sequenced with immunoSEQ multiplex PCR; TCRdb's copy has only in-frame clones and lacks some. Its table lists roughly 50,000 clones. The TCR comes from a human donor who received a combined kidney and bone marrow transplant. The chain has TRBV18 and TRBJ1-2; no definite D call. The sequencing here drew on CD4+ T cells from blood, taken before the transplant. CDR3 DNA (partial): TGTGCCAGCTCAATCCCCCACAGCTATGGC. Amino acid sequence: CASSIPHSYG. Given in full, the CDR3 is CASSIPHSYGYTF.